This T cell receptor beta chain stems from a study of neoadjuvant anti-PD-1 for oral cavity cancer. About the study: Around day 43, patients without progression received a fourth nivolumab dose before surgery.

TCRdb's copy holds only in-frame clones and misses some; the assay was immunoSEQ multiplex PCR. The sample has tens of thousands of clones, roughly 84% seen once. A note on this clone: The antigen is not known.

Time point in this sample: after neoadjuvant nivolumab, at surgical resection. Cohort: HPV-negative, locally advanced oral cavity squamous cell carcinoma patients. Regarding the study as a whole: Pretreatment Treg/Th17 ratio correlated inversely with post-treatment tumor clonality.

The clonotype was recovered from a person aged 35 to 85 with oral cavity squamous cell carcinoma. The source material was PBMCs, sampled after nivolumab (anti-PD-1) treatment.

CDR3 nucleotide sequence: TGTGCCAGTAGCATTGATAATAGCGGGAGGGCCCTCGGGGAGCTGTTTTTT. This codes for CASSIDNSGRALGELFF. This chain joins TRBV19 and TRBJ2-2; TRBD2 aligns across 11 bases. The CDR3 covers 17 residues. Trimming cost V 6 bases and J 7 bases; bases outside gene matches: 13. The V gene's germline CDR1 is LNHDA and CDR2 SQIVND (reference sequence).